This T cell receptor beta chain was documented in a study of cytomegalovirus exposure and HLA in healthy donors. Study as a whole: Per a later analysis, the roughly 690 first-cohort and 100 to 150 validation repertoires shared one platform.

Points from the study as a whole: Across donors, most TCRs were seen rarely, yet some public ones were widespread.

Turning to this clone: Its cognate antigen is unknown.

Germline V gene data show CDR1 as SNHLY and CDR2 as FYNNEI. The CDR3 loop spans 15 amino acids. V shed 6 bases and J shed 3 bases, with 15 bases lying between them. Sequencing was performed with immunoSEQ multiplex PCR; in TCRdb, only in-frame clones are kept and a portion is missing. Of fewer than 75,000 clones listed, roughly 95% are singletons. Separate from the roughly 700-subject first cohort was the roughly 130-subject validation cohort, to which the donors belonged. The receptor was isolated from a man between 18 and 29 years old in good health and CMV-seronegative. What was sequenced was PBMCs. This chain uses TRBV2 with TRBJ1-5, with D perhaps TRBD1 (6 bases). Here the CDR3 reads CASRVRDNNNQPQHF. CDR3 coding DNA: TGTGCCAGCAGGGTCCGGGACAATAACAATCAGCCCCAGCATTTT.